This T cell receptor (beta chain) was captured in a study of vaccination and CD4 T cells after COVID-19. Study-wide context: Spike peptides, overlapping and drawn from SARS-CoV-2, HCoV-NL63, HCoV-OC43 and HCoV-229E, were used to stimulate cells. Whole-study results and caveats: The median SARS-CoV-2-reactive clonotype number increased from around 20 to 38, without statistical significance.

Treatment noted: approximately 10-day PBMC culture with coronavirus spike peptide pools or control peptides (ViraFEST assay). At the Johns Hopkins FTIC core, DNA taken from cultured CD4+ T cells was sequenced by way of the Oncomine TCR Beta short-read assay. Each CDR3 protein is one row after TCRdb ran MiXCR on the PCR reads. The sample has some 3,900 distinct CDR3 sequences, roughly 19% seen once. About this clonotype: As yet, its antigen is unknown.

The material sequenced was CD4+ T cells from blood, cultured in vitro. This clonotype was sampled from a human donor who had recovered from COVID-19.

DNA of the CDR3: TGTGCCAGCAGCCAAGGCTACTCATCGTCGGGCGAGCAGTACTTC. Protein: CASSQGYSSSGEQYF. This chain connects TRBV3-1 to TRBJ2-7, with unresolved D. V gave up 1 base and J gave up 6 bases, with 16 bases separating them. Germline CDR1 LGHDT, CDR2 YNNKEL (reference sequence). The CDR3 runs to 15 residues.